The 21 T cell receptor beta chains given below trace back to one sample, sequenced in a study of blood T cell repertoires in COVID-19. Sequencing used immunoSEQ multiplex PCR; TCRdb keeps in-frame clones, though not all of them. This sample has about 89,000 clones, with approximately 84% found just once. The sequenced sample was peripheral blood. These receptors all stem from a woman of 80 years or more with acute or convalescent COVID-19.

The chain joins TRBV12-2 to TRBJ2-1; the table's D gene call, TRBD2, was not cross checked with the DNA. TRBV12-2 constitutes a pseudogene. This CDR3 spans 13 amino acids. This chain's CDR3 is CASRLSGDGEQFF. CDR3 nucleotides: TGTGCAAGTCGCTTATCGGGAGATGGGGAGCAGTTCTTC.

J is TRBJ1-2 and V is TRBV10-3, with D perhaps matching TRBD1 (6 bases). The CDR3 spans 13 residues. Germline V gene data show CDR1 as ENHRY and CDR2 as SYGVKD. V was cut by 9 bases and J by 3 bases, with 14 bases left in between. The CDR3: CAIKDSSDYGYTF. The CDR3, as DNA: TGTGCCATAAAGGACAGCTCTGACTATGGCTACACCTTC.

This clone is termed medium-sized. The CDR3 DNA sequence: TGTGCCACCAGCAGAGATAGTTCACCCCTCCACTTT. This encodes CATSRDSSPLHF. This chain links TRBV15 with TRBJ1-6; D not resolved. V was shortened by 0 bases and J by 9 bases, with 3 bases between the two germline ends. Germline V lookup: CDR1 LNHNV, CDR2 YYDKDF (reference sequence). The CDR3 consists of 12 residues. The variable domain in full, with the rest retrieved from reference TRBV15 and TRBJ1-6, is DAMVIQNPRYQVTQFGKPVTLSCSQTLNHNVMYWYQQKSSQAPKLLFHYYDKDFNNEADTPDNFQSRRPNTSFCFLDIRSPGLGDTAMYLCATSRDSSPLHFGNGTRLTVT.

The count of this clone is one. The chain employs TRBV28 and TRBJ1-6; the D gene is possibly TRBD1 (6 bases). V gave up 4 bases and J gave up 9 bases, with 7 bases separating them. The CDR3 length is 12 residues. CDR1 is MDHEN, CDR2 SYDVKM, per germline. The CDR3 sequence is CASSYRVSPLHF. DNA of the CDR3: TGTGCCAGCAGTTACAGGGTTTCACCCCTCCACTTT.

V and J are TRBV29-1 and TRBJ2-1; D is undetermined. This CDR3 is 12 amino acids long. Trimming took 4 bases from V and 6 from J, leaving 10 bases between them. Germline CDR1 is SQVTM and CDR2 is ANQGSEA. As DNA, the CDR3 is TGCAGCGTTGTTAGAGCTGGCAATGAGCAGTTCTTC. Protein sequence: CSVVRAGNEQFF.

The V gene is TRBV6-2 or TRBV6-3, the J gene TRBJ1-1; 8 bases fit TRBD1. This CDR3 has 16 amino acids. The germline CDR1 and CDR2 sequences are MNHEY and SVGEGT. With V trimmed by 4 bases and J by 1 base, 8 bases remained unmatched. Here the CDR3 DNA reads TGTGCCAGCAGTTCCGCCGGGACAGGAGAGAACACTGAAGCTTTCTTT. Protein: CASSSAGTGENTEAFF.

The rearrangement uses TRBV4-1 and TRBJ2-3; 7 bases fit TRBD1. CDR1 and CDR2 from the germline V gene are MGHRA and YSYEKL. V shed 2 bases, J shed 8 bases, and the junction held 16 bases outside the gene matches. CDR3 length: 17 residues. CDR3 sequence reads: CASSQQSGQPRVGTQYF. The CDR3 DNA sequence: TGCGCCAGCAGCCAACAATCGGGACAGCCAAGGGTCGGTACGCAGTATTTT.

The J gene is TRBJ2-5, the V gene TRBV6-6; 9 bases are shared with TRBD1. The CDR3 runs 16 residues. The V gene's germline CDR1 is MNHNY and CDR2 SVGAGI (reference sequence). V shed 0 bases and J 3 bases; nucleotides not matched to a gene: 5. The DNA of the CDR3 is TGTGCCAGCAGTTACTCGAACAGGGGGCGGAAAGAGACCCAGTACTTC. Residues: CASSYSNRGRKETQYF.

The chain uses TRBV29-1 and TRBJ2-5; TRBD2 matches 8 bases. V gave up 7 bases and J gave up 5 bases; unmatched junction bases: 9. CDR3 length: 13 residues. Germline V gene sequence: CDR1 SQVTM, CDR2 ANQGSEA. CDR3 in DNA: TGCAGCGCCGCGGGTTCGGGAGGGGAGACCCAGTACTTC. This translates into CSAAGSGGETQYF.

This rearrangement joins TRBV5-4 to TRBJ2-1; no reliable D call. V shed 0 bases and J shed 6 bases, with 19 bases lying between them. The CDR3 contains 17 residues. Germline loops: CDR1 SGHNT, CDR2 YYREEE (reference sequence). The CDR3 DNA reads TGTGCCAGCAGCTTGGAATCCTCTGGGCCCTTAGGCAATGAGCAGTTCTTC. It translates to CASSLESSGPLGNEQFF. The full variable domain, its missing parts supplied by reference TRBV5-4 and TRBJ2-1, is ETGVTQSPTHLIKTRGQQVTLRCSSQSGHNTVSWYQQALGQGPQFIFQYYREEENGRGNFPPRFSGLQFPNYSSELNVNALELDDSALYLCASSLESSGPLGNEQFFGPGTRLTVL.

This clone was observed a few times. The rearrangement joins TRBV6-5 to TRBJ1-1; D might be TRBD1 (6 bases). Trimming removed 6 bases from V and 5 bases from J, with 16 bases in between. The germline V gene encodes CDR1 MNHEY and CDR2 SVGAGI. There are 14 residues in the CDR3. The DNA of the CDR3 is TGTGCCAGCAGACCCACGGAGACAGGTACTGAAGCTTTCTTT. It encodes CASRPTETGTEAFF.

This rearrangement joins TRBV19 to TRBJ1-2; TRBD1 might be the D (6 bases). Trimming removed 8 bases at V and 7 bases at J, with 17 bases between. This CDR3 has 13 residues. Germline V CDR1 and CDR2: LNHDA, SQIVND (reference sequence). The CDR3 DNA sequence: TGTGCCAGTTCTACAGGGCCGAGGGGTGGCTACACCTTC. It specifies CASSTGPRGGYTF.

The gene calls are TRBV9 and TRBJ2-2, with 8 bases matching TRBD1. CDR3 length equals 14 residues. V shed 6 bases and J 1 base; nucleotides not matched to a gene: 2. Germline V gives CDR1 SGDLS, CDR2 YYNGEE. Here the CDR3 reads CASTQGGNTGELFF. The CDR3 nucleotides are TGTGCCAGCACACAGGGGGGGAACACCGGGGAGCTGTTTTTT.

The CDR3 spells CASSSGGLWNEQFF. For the CDR3, the DNA is TGTGCCAGCAGCTCAGGGGGGCTTTGGAATGAGCAGTTCTTC. The rearrangement links TRBV5-4 to TRBJ2-1, with a weak D call TRBD1 (7 bases). This CDR3 is built from 14 residues. Germline-derived CDR1 and CDR2 are SGHNT and YYREEE (reference sequence). V gave up 3 bases and J gave up 7 bases, with 14 bases separating them.

The gene calls are TRBV28 and TRBJ1-1, with 9 bases aligning to TRBD1. Germline trimming cut 5 bases from V and 1 base from J; bases unmatched to any gene: 5. The germline V gene has CDR1 MDHEN and CDR2 SYDVKM. This CDR3 has 15 residues. This chain's CDR3 is CASSANRGRNTEAFF. The CDR3 region has the DNA TGTGCCAGCAGTGCCAACAGGGGGCGGAACACTGAAGCTTTCTTT.

This clone was observed a handful of times. The chain is built from TRBV18 and TRBJ2-7; perhaps TRBD1 as D (6 bases). V was pared by 6 bases and J by 1 base, with 13 bases between. The germline gives CDR1 KGHSH, CDR2 LQKENI. The CDR3 has 14 residues. This CDR3 is CASSAGVGSYEQYV. In nucleotides, the CDR3 is TGTGCCAGCTCCGCAGGGGTTGGGTCCTACGAGCAGTACGTC.

In DNA form, the CDR3 reads TGTGCCAGTAGTATTTCGGGAGAGCACAGGACCTTC. This codes for CASSISGEHRTF. The rearrangement uses TRBV19 and TRBJ1-2, with D tentatively TRBD1 (5 bases). This CDR3 spans 12 amino acids. CDR1 is LNHDA, CDR2 SQIVND, per germline (reference sequence). V lost 3 bases, J lost 14 bases, and 16 bases lay in between. Full variable domain (missing parts from reference TRBV19 and TRBJ1-2): DGGITQSPKYLFRKEGQNVTLSCEQNLNHDAMYWYRQDPGQGLRLIYYSQIVNDFQKGDIAEGYSVSREKKESFPLTVTSAQKNPTAFYLCASSISGEHRTFGSGTRLTVV.

V and J are TRBV9 and TRBJ2-3; TRBD2 aligns across 8 bases. Germline V gene sequence: CDR1 SGDLS, CDR2 YYNGEE. This CDR3 is 16 amino acids long. V trimming: 3 bases; J trimming: 4 bases; junction bases outside the gene matches: 10. CDR3 region: CASSAFPGLAADTQYF. The CDR3 DNA reads TGTGCCAGCAGCGCATTCCCCGGACTAGCTGCAGATACGCAGTATTTT.

As DNA, the CDR3 is TGTGCCAGCAGCTACACAACTAGCGGGGTATCAGATACGCAGTATTTT. Its protein product is CASSYTTSGVSDTQYF. J is TRBJ2-3 and V is TRBV5-6; 10 bases are a match to TRBD2. J lost 4 bases, V lost 3 bases, and 8 bases had no gene match. CDR3 length: 16 amino acids. Germline CDR1 is SGHDT and CDR2 is YYEEEE.

J is TRBJ2-1 and V is TRBV7-2; 9 nucleotides match TRBD1. CDR1 and CDR2 from the germline V gene are SGHTA and FQGNSA. The V gene end was trimmed by 5 bases and the J gene end by 4 bases; junction bases not matched to a gene: 3. This CDR3 comprises 14 residues. DNA for the CDR3: TGTGCCAGCAGCCAACAGGGGGCGTACAATGAGCAGTTCTTC. It codes for CASSQQGAYNEQFF.

The chain recombines TRBV28 with TRBJ1-4; D possibly corresponds to TRBD1 (5 bases). Between the trimmed V and J ends, which lost 3 bases and 5 bases, there was a span of 10 bases. Per germline, CDR1 MDHEN and CDR2 SYDVKM. This CDR3 spans 14 amino acids. CDR3 in DNA: TGTGCCAGCAGTTTTCCCCCAGGGAATGAAAAACTGTTTTTT. It yields the protein CASSFPPGNEKLFF. Full variable domain (outside the CDR3, taken from reference TRBV28 and TRBJ1-4): DVKVTQSSRYLVKRTGEKVFLECVQDMDHENMFWYRQDPGLGLRLIYFSYDVKMKEKGDIPEGYSVSREKKERFSLILESASTNQTSMYLCASSFPPGNEKLFFGSGTQLSVL.